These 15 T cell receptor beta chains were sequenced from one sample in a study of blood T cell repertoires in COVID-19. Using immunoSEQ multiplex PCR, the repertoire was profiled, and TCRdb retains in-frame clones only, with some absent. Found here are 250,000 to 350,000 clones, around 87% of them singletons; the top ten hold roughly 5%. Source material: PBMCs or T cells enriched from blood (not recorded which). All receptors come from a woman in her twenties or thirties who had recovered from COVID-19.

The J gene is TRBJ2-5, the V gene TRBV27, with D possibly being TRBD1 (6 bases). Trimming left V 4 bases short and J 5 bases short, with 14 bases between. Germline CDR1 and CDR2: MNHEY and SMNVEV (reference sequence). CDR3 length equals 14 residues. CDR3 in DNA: TGTGCCAGCAGTTACACAGGGAAGGGGGAGACCCAGTACTTC. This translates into CASSYTGKGETQYF.

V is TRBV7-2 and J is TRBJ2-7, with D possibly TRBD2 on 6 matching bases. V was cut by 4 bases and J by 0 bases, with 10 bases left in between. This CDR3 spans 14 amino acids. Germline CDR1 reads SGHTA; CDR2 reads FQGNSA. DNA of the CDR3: TGTGCCAGCAGCTCTGCGGGGACCTCCTACGAGCAGTACTTC. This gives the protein CASSSAGTSYEQYF.

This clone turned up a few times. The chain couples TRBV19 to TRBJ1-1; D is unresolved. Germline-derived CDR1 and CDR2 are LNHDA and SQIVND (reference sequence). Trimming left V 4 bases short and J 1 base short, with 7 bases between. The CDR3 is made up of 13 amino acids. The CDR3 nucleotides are TGTGCCAGTAGTACCAACAGGAACACTGAAGCTTTCTTT. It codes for CASSTNRNTEAFF.

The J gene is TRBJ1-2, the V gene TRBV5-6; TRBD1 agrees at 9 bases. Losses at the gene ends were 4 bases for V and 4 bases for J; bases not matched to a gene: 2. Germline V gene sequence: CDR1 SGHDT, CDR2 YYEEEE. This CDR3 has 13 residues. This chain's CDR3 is CASSRDRVYGYTF. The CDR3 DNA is TGTGCCAGCAGCCGGGACAGGGTCTATGGCTACACCTTC. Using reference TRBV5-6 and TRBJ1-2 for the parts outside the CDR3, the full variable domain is DAGVTQSPTHLIKTRGQQVTLRCSPKSGHDTVSWYQQALGQGPQFIFQYYEEEERQRGNFPDRFSGHQFPNYSSELNVNALLLGDSALYLCASSRDRVYGYTFGSGTRLTVV.

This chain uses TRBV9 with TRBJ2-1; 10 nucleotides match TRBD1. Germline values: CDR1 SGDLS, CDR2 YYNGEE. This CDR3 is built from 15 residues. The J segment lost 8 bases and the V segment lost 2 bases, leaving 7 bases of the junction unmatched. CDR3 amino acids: CASSVRQGASDEQFF. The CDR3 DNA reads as TGTGCCAGCAGCGTTAGACAGGGGGCGAGCGATGAGCAGTTCTTC. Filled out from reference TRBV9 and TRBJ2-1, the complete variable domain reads DSGVTQTPKHLITATGQRVTLRCSPRSGDLSVYWYQQSLDQGLQFLIQYYNGEERAKGNILERFSAQQFPDLHSELNLSSLELGDSALYFCASSVRQGASDEQFFGPGTRLTVL.

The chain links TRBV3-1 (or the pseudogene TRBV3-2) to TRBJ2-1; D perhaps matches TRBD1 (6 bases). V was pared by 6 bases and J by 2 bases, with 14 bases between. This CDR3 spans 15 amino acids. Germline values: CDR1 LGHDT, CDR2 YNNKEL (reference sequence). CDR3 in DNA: TGTGCCAGCAGTCAGCGCAGGGGAGCCTACAATGAGCAGTTCTTC. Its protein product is CASSQRRGAYNEQFF.

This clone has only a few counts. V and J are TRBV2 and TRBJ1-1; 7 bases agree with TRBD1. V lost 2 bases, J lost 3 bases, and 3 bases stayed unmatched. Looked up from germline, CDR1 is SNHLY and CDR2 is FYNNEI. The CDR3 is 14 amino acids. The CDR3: CASSEQQGYTEAFF. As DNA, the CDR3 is TGTGCCAGCAGTGAACAACAGGGGTACACTGAAGCTTTCTTT.

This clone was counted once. CDR3 loop: CASSPGQAARSPLHF. CDR3 DNA sequence: TGTGCCAGCAGTCCTGGACAGGCGGCGAGATCACCCCTCCACTTT. The rearrangement links TRBV2 to TRBJ1-6; TRBD1 matches at 7 bases. CDR3 length: 15 amino acids. Per germline, CDR1 SNHLY and CDR2 FYNNEI. Losses at the gene ends were 5 bases for V and 10 bases for J; bases not matched to a gene: 11.

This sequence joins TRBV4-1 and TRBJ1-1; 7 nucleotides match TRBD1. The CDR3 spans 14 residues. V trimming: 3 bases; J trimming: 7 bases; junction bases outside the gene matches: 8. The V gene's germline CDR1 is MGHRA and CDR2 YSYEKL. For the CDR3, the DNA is TGCGCCAGCAGCCAGGACCCGTCAGGGGGTGAAGCTTTCTTT. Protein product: CASSQDPSGGEAFF.

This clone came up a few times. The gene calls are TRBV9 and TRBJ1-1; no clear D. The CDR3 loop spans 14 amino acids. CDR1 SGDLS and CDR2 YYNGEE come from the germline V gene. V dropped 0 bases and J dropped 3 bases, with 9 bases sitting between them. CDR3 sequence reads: CASSVGGEDTEAFF. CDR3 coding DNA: TGTGCCAGCAGCGTAGGGGGAGAGGACACTGAAGCTTTCTTT.

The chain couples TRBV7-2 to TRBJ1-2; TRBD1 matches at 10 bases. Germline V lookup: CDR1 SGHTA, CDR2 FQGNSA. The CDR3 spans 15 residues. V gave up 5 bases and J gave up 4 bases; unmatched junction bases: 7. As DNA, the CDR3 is TGTGCCAGCAGCGTGACAGGGGGCGCAGGCTATGGCTACACCTTC. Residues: CASSVTGGAGYGYTF.

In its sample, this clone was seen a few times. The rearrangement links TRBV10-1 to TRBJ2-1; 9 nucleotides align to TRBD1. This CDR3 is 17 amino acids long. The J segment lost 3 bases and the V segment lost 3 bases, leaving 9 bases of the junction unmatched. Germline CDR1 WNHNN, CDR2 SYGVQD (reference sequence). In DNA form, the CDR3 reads TGCGCCAGCAGTGAACCCCGGGACAGGGTAGACTACAATGAGCAGTTCTTC. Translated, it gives CASSEPRDRVDYNEQFF.

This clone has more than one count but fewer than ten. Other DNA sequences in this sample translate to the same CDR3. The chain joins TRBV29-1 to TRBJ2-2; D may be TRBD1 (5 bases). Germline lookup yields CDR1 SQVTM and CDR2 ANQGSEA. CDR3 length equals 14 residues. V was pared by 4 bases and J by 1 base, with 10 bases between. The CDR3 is CSVGQSLNTGELFF. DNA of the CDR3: TGCAGCGTTGGACAGTCCTTGAACACCGGGGAGCTGTTTTTT.

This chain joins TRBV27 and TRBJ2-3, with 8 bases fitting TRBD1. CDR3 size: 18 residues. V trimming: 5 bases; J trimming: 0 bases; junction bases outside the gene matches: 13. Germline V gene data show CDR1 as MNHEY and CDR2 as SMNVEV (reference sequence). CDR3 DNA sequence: TGTGCCAGCAGTCCCCGGACAGGGAACGTTCCTAGCACAGATACGCAGTATTTT. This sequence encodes CASSPRTGNVPSTDTQYF.

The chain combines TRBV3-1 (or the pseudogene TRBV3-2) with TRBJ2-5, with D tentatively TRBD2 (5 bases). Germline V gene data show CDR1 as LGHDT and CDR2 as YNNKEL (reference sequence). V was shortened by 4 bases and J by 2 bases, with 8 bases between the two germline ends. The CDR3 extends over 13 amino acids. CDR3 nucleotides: TGTGCCAGCAGCCCGGGATCTCAAGAGACCCAGTACTTC. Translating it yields CASSPGSQETQYF.